This T cell receptor (beta chain) originates from a study of vaccination effects on CD4 cells after COVID-19 (dated by TCRdb to the early 2020s). Study-level background: Post-vaccine samples across the study were collected a median of 72 days after the second dose, with a range of 14 to 241. In the study, cultures from other donors were sequenced using the Oncomine TCR Beta short-read assay on an Illumina iSeq 100. A total of 10 COVID-19 convalescent patients and a few SARS-CoV-2-naive healthy vaccine recipients were included in the full study. SARS-CoV-2 spike-specific CD4+ TCR repertoires were compared before and after mRNA vaccination in COVID-19 convalescent patients and in infection-naive vaccine recipients. What the research found in general, with its limitations: The study was limited by a small number of convalescent patients and lacked early post-infection timepoints. Both infection-induced and vaccine-induced clones contracted markedly at late post-vaccination timepoints, which is consistent with waning T cell responses. In healthy vaccine recipients, vaccine-induced clones were almost all SARS-CoV-2 mono-reactive, with only 1 of 255 being cross-reactive with common cold coronaviruses.

Library preparation was by the immunoSEQ multiplex PCR assay. DNA from the CD4+ T cells that had been cultured and isolated underwent TCR beta CDR3 sequencing. As for the original processing: Non-productive TCR sequences were removed and reads were trimmed to the CDR3 region, keeping CDR3s of at least 7 amino acids. Antigen-specific clonotypes were identified with the MANAFEST web app by comparing expansion in peptide wells against reference cultures. For clones to be considered positive, expansion at FDR<0.05 versus reference and all other wells, an odds ratio above 5, and a frequency above 0.1% in two replicate wells were required. Cross-reactive clonotypes were defined as significantly expanded in SARS-CoV-2 spike wells and in at least one common cold coronavirus spike condition. Levenshtein distance calculated with the stringdist R package was used to assess CDR3 similarity, and unrooted trees were constructed with ape in R 3.6.1. As stored in TCRdb, this immuneACCESS dataset retains in-frame rearrangements with V and J assigned. A fraction of the clones does not appear; measured against another copy, unresolved V genes explain less than half of the discrepancy, and the remainder lacks a known reason. The V and J calls and clone size were taken over from that table, and D and trimming were inferred from the DNA. The sample has approximately 74,000 clones on record, around 74% of them singletons. Jointly, the top ten make up 1.1% of the sample.

Relative to germline, V is 0 bases shorter and J is 6 bases shorter, with 6 bases between their ends. Inclusive of the bounding cysteine and phenylalanine, the CDR3 is 13 residues long. Only CDR3 DNA is held: 39 bases, read in frame from base 1. For CDR1 and CDR2, the germline V gene (reference sequence) lists MNHNY and SVGAGI. The ViraFEST assay stimulated PBMC with viral peptide pools and then used TCR sequencing to identify antigen-specific CD4+ T cell clonotypes by expansion. After more than nine days of culture, CD4+ T cells were isolated with the EasySep CD4+ T cell isolation kit. Each participant received two doses of an mRNA SARS-CoV-2 vaccine, either BNT162b2 or mRNA-1273. None of the healthy vaccine recipients had a prior SARS-CoV-2 infection, which was confirmed by nucleocapsid antibody tests that came back negative both before and after vaccination. Approximately 2 million PBMC per well were cultured in IMDM with about 5% human AB serum, 9 to 10 IU/ml IL-2 and gentamicin, plus 10 ug/ml peptides. Half of the culture medium was replaced with fresh IL-2-containing medium on days 3 and 7. Each peptide stimulation condition was cultured in triplicate wells unless otherwise noted. PBMC were separated from whole blood using Ficoll-Paque Plus gradient centrifugation and were then either cryopreserved at -140C or used fresh. The overlapping peptide pools covered the spike proteins of SARS-CoV-2 as well as those of the common cold coronaviruses HCoV-NL63, HCoV-OC43 and HCoV-229E. The QIAamp micro DNA kit was used to extract genomic DNA from the cultured CD4+ T cells.

A remark on this clone: This clone's antigen is unknown. No much larger clonotype is one base removed from it; base qualities were not supplied.

The rearranged segments are TRBV6-6 and TRBJ2-1; no D gene can be assigned with confidence. The material was CD4+ T cells from PBMCs cultured with HCoV-OC43 spike peptides, obtained after COVID-19 vaccination. The intended sense of this specimen's cell subset or site label: HCoV-OC43 spike overlapping peptide pool stimulation. The clonotype was recovered from a human donor who received a COVID-19 vaccine. The CDR3 loop reads CASSYSASNEQFF. The bases read TGTGCCAGCAGTTACTCGGCTAGCAATGAGCAGTTCTTC.